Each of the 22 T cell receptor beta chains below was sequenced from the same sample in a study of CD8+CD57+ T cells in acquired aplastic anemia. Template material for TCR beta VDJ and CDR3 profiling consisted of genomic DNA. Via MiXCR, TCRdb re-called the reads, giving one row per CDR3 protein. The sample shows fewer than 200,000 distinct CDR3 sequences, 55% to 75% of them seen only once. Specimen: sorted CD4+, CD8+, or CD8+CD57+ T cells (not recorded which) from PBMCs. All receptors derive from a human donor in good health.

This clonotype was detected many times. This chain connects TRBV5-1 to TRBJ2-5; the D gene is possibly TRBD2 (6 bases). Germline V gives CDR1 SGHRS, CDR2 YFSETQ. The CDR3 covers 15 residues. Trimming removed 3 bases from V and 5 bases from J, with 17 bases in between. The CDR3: CASSSEGRRGETQYF. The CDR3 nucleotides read TGCGCCAGCAGCTCGGAAGGGAGGAGAGGGGAGACCCAGTACTTC.

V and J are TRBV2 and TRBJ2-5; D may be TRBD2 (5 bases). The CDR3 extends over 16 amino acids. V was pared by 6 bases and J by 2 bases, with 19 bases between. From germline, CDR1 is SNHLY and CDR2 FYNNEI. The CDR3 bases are TGTGCCAGCAGCCCGATAGCGTCACGCGGTCAAGAGACCCAGTACTTC. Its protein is CASSPIASRGQETQYF.

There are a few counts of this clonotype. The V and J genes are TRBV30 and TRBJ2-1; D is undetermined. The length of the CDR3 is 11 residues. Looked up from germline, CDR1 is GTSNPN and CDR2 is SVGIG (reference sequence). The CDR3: CAGEESDEQFF. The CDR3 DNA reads TGTGCAGGCGAGGAATCGGATGAGCAGTTCTTC.

The CDR3 is CASSLEGQGVWETQYF. The CDR3 region has the DNA TGTGCCAGCAGCCTTGAGGGACAGGGGGTTTGGGAGACCCAGTACTTC. The chain employs TRBV5-5 and TRBJ2-5, with 11 bases fitting TRBD1. J lost 5 bases, V lost 4 bases, and 10 bases had no gene match. Germline V gene data show CDR1 as SGHKS and CDR2 as YYEKEE (reference sequence). CDR3 length: 16 residues.

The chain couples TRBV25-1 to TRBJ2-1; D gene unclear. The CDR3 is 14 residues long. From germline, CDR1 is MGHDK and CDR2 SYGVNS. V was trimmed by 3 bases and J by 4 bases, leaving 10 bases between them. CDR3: CASSEGQDYNEQFF. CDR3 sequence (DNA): TGTGCCAGCAGTGAGGGTCAGGATTACAATGAGCAGTTCTTC.

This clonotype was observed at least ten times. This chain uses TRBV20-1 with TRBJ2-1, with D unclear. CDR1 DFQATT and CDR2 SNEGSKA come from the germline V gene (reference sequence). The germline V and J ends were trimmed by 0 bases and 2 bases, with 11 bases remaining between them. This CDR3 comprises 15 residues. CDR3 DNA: TGCAGTGCTAGAGAGTCTCCGGGCACCTACAATGAGCAGTTCTTC. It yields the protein CSARESPGTYNEQFF.

CDR3 in DNA: TGCAGTGCTAGAGATCGACGGGCCGATGAGCAGTTCTTC. It encodes CSARDRRADEQFF. This chain uses TRBV20-1 with TRBJ2-1; D unclear. CDR3 size: 13 residues. V was cut by 0 bases and J by 8 bases, with 11 bases left in between. The germline V gene has CDR1 DFQATT and CDR2 SNEGSKA (reference sequence).

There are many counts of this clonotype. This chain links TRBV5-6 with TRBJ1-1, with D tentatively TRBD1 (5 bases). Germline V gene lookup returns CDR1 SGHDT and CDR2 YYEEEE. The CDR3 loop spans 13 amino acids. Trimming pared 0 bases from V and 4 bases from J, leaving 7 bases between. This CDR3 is CASSLGRGTEAFF. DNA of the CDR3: TGTGCCAGCAGCTTGGGAAGGGGCACTGAAGCTTTCTTT.

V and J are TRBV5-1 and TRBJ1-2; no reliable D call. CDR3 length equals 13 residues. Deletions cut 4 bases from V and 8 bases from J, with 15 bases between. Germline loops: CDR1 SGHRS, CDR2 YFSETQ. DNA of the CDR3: TGCGCCAGCAGCCCCGCAAGCACTGAGGGCTACACCTTC. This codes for CASSPASTEGYTF.

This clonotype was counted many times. This CDR3 is CASSPGAGTYEQYF. The CDR3 DNA sequence: TGTGCCAGCAGCCCCGGCGCAGGGACCTACGAGCAGTACTTC. This sequence joins TRBV11-2 and TRBJ2-7, with a tentative D call TRBD1 (5 bases). The CDR3 is made up of 14 amino acids. Trimming removed 5 bases from V and 2 bases from J, with 13 bases in between. CDR1 SGHAT and CDR2 FQNNGV come from the germline V gene.

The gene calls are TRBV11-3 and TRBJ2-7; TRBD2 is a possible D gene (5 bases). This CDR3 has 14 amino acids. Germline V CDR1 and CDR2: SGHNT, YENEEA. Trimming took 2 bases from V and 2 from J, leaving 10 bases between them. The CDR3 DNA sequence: TGTGCCAGCAGCTTACCGGGGAACGCCTACGAGCAGTACTTC. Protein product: CASSLPGNAYEQYF.

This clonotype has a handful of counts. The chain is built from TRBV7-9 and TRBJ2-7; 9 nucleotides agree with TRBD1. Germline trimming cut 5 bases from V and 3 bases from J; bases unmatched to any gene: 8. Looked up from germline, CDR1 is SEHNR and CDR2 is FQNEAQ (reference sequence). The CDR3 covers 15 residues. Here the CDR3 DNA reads TGTGCCAGCAGCGCTCGGGACAGGGCTGACTACGAGCAGTACTTC. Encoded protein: CASSARDRADYEQYF.

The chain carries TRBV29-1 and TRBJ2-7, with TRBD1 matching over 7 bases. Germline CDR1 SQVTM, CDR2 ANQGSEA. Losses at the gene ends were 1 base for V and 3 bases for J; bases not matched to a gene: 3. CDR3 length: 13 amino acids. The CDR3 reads CSVEGDRRYEQYF. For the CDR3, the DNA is TGCAGCGTTGAAGGGGACAGACGCTACGAGCAGTACTTC.

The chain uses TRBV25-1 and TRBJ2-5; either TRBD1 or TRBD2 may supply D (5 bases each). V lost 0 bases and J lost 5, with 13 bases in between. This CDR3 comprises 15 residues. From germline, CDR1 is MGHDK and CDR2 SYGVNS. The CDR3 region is CASSEYRGAEETQYF. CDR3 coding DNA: TGTGCCAGCAGTGAATATAGAGGGGCGGAGGAGACCCAGTACTTC. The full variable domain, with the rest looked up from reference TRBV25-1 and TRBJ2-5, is EADIYQTPRYLVIGTGKKITLECSQTMGHDKMYWYQQDPGMELHLIHYSYGVNSTEKGDLSSESTVSRIRTEHFPLTLESARPSHTSQYLCASSEYRGAEETQYFGPGTRLLVL.

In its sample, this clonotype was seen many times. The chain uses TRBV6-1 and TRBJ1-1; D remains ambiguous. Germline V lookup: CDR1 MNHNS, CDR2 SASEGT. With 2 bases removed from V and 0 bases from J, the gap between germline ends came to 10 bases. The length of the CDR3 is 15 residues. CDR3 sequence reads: CASSEYGEMNTEAFF. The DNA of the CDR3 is TGTGCCAGCAGTGAATACGGGGAGATGAACACTGAAGCTTTCTTT.

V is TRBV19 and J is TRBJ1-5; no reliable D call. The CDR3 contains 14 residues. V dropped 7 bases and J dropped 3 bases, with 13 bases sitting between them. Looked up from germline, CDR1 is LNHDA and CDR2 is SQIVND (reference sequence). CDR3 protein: CASTPGPYNQPQHF. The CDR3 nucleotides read TGTGCCAGTACCCCGGGCCCCTACAATCAGCCCCAGCATTTT.

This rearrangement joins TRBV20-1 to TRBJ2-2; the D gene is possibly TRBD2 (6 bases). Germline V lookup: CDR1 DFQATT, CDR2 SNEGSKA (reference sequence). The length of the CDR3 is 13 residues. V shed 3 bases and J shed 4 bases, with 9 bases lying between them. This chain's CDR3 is CSASGSGTGELFF. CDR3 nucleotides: TGCAGTGCTAGCGGGAGCGGCACCGGGGAGCTGTTTTTT.

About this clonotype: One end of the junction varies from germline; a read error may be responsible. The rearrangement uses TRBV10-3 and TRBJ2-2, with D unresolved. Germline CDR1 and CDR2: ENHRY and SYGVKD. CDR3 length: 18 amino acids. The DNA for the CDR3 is TGTGCTATCAGTGAACATACCGCCGCATACGTGAACACCGGGGAGCTGTTTTTT. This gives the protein CAISEHTAAYVNTGELFF.

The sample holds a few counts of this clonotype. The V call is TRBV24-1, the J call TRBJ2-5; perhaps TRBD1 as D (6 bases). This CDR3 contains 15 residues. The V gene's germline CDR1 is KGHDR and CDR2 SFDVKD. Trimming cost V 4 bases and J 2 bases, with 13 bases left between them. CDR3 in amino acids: CATSEQARGQETQYF. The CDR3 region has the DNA TGTGCCACCAGTGAGCAGGCCAGGGGACAAGAGACCCAGTACTTC.

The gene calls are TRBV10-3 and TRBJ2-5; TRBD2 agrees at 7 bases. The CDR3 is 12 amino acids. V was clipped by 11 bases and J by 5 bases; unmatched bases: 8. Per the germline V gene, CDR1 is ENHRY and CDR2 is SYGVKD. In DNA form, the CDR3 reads TGTGCCGTAGGACTAGAGGGTGAGACCCAGTACTTC. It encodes CAVGLEGETQYF.

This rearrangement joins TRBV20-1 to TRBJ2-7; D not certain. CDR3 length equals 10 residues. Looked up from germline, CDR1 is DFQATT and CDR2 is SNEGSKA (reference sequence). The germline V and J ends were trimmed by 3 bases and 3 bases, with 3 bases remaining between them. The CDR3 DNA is TGCAGTGCTAGGGACTACGAGCAGTACTTC. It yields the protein CSARDYEQYF.

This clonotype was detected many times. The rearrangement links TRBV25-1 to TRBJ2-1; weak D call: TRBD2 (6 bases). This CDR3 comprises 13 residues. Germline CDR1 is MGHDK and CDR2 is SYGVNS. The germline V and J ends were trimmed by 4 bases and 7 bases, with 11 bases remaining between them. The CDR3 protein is CASSATSRNEQFF. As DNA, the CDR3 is TGTGCCAGCAGTGCGACTAGTCGTAATGAGCAGTTCTTC.